A selection of T cell receptor beta chains follows, all from one sample in a study of CD8+CD57+ T cells in acquired aplastic anemia. Via MiXCR, TCRdb re-called the reads, giving one row per CDR3 protein. In the table there are around 180,000 distinct CDR3 sequences, 48% of which are singletons. The specimen sequenced was sorted CD4+, CD8+, or CD8+CD57+ T cells (not recorded which) from PBMCs. These receptors were collected from a human donor with aplastic anemia. CDR3s include the opening cysteine and the closing phenylalanine or tryptophan. The D gene is left open where the match is weak. A row's size may be missing; if present it is once, few, many or a size class.

d_gene: -; v_gene: TRBV11-2; j_gene: TRBJ1-3; abundance: many; CDR3aa: CASSVVDAASGNTIYF; CDR3nt: TGTGCCAGCAGCGTAGTGGACGCCGCCTCTGGAAACACCATATATTTT
d_gene: -; v_gene: TRBV5-1; j_gene: TRBJ2-7; abundance: -; CDR3aa: CASSLASGTYEQYF; CDR3nt: TGCGCCAGCAGCTTGGCTTCCGGTACCTACGAGCAGTACTTC
d_gene: -; v_gene: TRBV11-1; j_gene: TRBJ1-5; abundance: -; CDR3aa: CASSVDSVYSNQPQHF; CDR3nt: TGTGCCAGCAGCGTAGACAGCGTCTATAGCAATCAGCCCCAGCATTTT
d_gene: -; v_gene: TRBV4-1; j_gene: TRBJ1-1; abundance: -; CDR3aa: CASSLAQGGTEAFF; CDR3nt: TGCGCCAGCAGCCTAGCACAGGGAGGCACTGAAGCTTTCTTT
d_gene: -; v_gene: TRBV19; j_gene: TRBJ1-4; abundance: many; CDR3aa: CASRSGASNEKLFF; CDR3nt: TGTGCCAGTAGGTCAGGGGCCAGTAATGAAAAACTGTTTTTT
d_gene: -; v_gene: TRBV19; j_gene: TRBJ2-1; abundance: -; CDR3aa: CATRDGLNEQFF; CDR3nt: TGTGCCACCAGGGACGGACTCAATGAGCAGTTCTTC
d_gene: -; v_gene: TRBV12-3/TRBV12-4; j_gene: TRBJ1-2; abundance: -; CDR3aa: CASSLQRNYGYTF; CDR3nt: TGTGCCAGCAGTTTACAGAGAAACTATGGCTACACCTTC
d_gene: -; v_gene: TRBV5-1; j_gene: TRBJ1-2; abundance: few; CDR3aa: CASSLAGGPDYGYTF; CDR3nt: TGCGCCAGCAGCTTGGCCGGGGGGCCGGACTATGGCTACACCTTC
d_gene: -; v_gene: TRBV6-5; j_gene: TRBJ1-1; abundance: many; CDR3aa: CASSYTENTEAFF; CDR3nt: TGTGCCAGCAGTTACACAGAGAACACTGAAGCTTTCTTT
d_gene: TRBD1; v_gene: TRBV19; j_gene: TRBJ1-5; abundance: many; CDR3aa: CASDAGTDHNQPQHF; CDR3nt: TGTGCCAGTGATGCGGGGACAGACCACAATCAGCCCCAGCATTTT
d_gene: -; v_gene: TRBV10-3; j_gene: TRBJ2-1; abundance: -; CDR3aa: CAIGGNEQFF; CDR3nt: TGTGCCATCGGCGGCAATGAGCAGTTCTTC